A selection of T cell receptor beta chains follows, all from one sample in a study of cytomegalovirus exposure and HLA in healthy donors. Sequencing was performed with immunoSEQ multiplex PCR; in TCRdb, only in-frame clones are kept and a portion is missing. The table records about 150,000 clones, 60% to 80% of them present only once. The sample was PBMCs. All receptors derive from a woman in her twenties or thirties in good health and CMV-seronegative. The CDR3 runs from the conserved cysteine through the conserved F or W. The order of the fields is D gene, V gene, clone size, J gene, CDR3 protein, CDR3 DNA. D genes are given only for firm matches. Size is omitted from some rows. Given values are once, few, many or a class for expanded clones.

d_call: TRBD2; v_call: TRBV6-1; clone_size: few; j_call: TRBJ2-3; cdr3_aa: CASSEPGLAINTQYF; cdr3_nt: TGTGCCAGCAGTGAACCGGGACTAGCGATAAATACGCAGTATTTT
d_call: TRBD1; v_call: TRBV10-3; clone_size: NA; j_call: TRBJ1-5; cdr3_aa: CAISESGTGGNQPQHF; cdr3_nt: TGTGCCATCAGTGAGTCTGGGACAGGGGGCAATCAGCCCCAGCATTTT
d_call: TRBD2; v_call: TRBV7-6; clone_size: few; j_call: TRBJ2-7; cdr3_aa: CASSLGGTRRTYEQYF; cdr3_nt: TGTGCCAGCAGCTTAGGGGGGACTAGGAGGACCTACGAGCAGTACTTC
d_call: TRBD1; v_call: TRBV30; clone_size: NA; j_call: TRBJ1-2; cdr3_aa: CAWTGGDGYTF; cdr3_nt: TGTGCCTGGACAGGGGGTGATGGCTACACCTTC
d_call: TRBD2; v_call: TRBV5-5; clone_size: NA; j_call: TRBJ2-1; cdr3_aa: CASSLSPSGYNEQFF; cdr3_nt: TGTGCCAGCAGCTTGAGTCCTAGCGGATACAATGAGCAGTTCTTC
d_call: TRBD1; v_call: TRBV6-5; clone_size: once; j_call: TRBJ1-6; cdr3_aa: CASSPPGQLFSPLHF; cdr3_nt: TGTGCCAGCAGTCCTCCGGGACAGCTTTTTTCACCCCTCCACTTT
d_call: TRBD1; v_call: TRBV27; clone_size: once; j_call: TRBJ1-3; cdr3_aa: CASSSQGVSGNTIYF; cdr3_nt: TGTGCCAGCAGTTCCCAGGGGGTCTCTGGAAACACCATATATTTT
d_call: NA; v_call: TRBV7-6; clone_size: NA; j_call: TRBJ2-2; cdr3_aa: CASSGSGSRNTGELFF; cdr3_nt: TGTGCCAGCAGCGGGTCCGGGAGCCGAAACACCGGGGAGCTGTTTTTT
d_call: NA; v_call: TRBV18; clone_size: NA; j_call: TRBJ1-1; cdr3_aa: CASSPNEGTEAFF; cdr3_nt: TGTGCCAGCTCACCAAATGAGGGCACTGAAGCTTTCTTT
d_call: TRBD2; v_call: TRBV6-1; clone_size: NA; j_call: TRBJ2-3; cdr3_aa: CASSVGVRAGGTQYF; cdr3_nt: TGTGCCAGCAGTGTAGGGGTTAGGGCGGGGGGGACGCAGTATTTT
d_call: TRBD1; v_call: TRBV5-4; clone_size: NA; j_call: TRBJ1-2; cdr3_aa: CASSLDRGYGYTF; cdr3_nt: TGTGCCAGCAGCCTGGACAGGGGCTATGGCTACACCTTC
d_call: TRBD1; v_call: TRBV5-4; clone_size: NA; j_call: TRBJ1-4; cdr3_aa: CASSRLTGTNEKLFF; cdr3_nt: TGTGCCAGCAGCCGACTGACAGGGACTAATGAAAAACTGTTTTTT
d_call: NA; v_call: TRBV25-1; clone_size: few; j_call: TRBJ2-5; cdr3_aa: CASTPGETQYF; cdr3_nt: TGTGCCAGCACCCCCGGGGAGACCCAGTACTTC
d_call: TRBD2; v_call: TRBV6-5; clone_size: few; j_call: TRBJ2-7; cdr3_aa: CASSYDGTSSFEQYF; cdr3_nt: TGTGCCAGCAGTTACGACGGGACTAGTTCGTTCGAGCAGTACTTC
d_call: NA; v_call: TRBV5-4; clone_size: NA; j_call: TRBJ1-5; cdr3_aa: CASSFTGLGANQPQHF; cdr3_nt: TGTGCCAGCAGCTTTACAGGGTTAGGGGCCAATCAGCCCCAGCATTTT
d_call: NA; v_call: TRBV5-1; clone_size: NA; j_call: TRBJ1-1; cdr3_aa: CASSRGERYTEAFF; cdr3_nt: TGCGCCAGCAGCCGGGGTGAGAGGTACACTGAAGCTTTCTTT
d_call: TRBD1; v_call: TRBV30; clone_size: NA; j_call: TRBJ2-2; cdr3_aa: CAWKTGGTGELFF; cdr3_nt: TGTGCCTGGAAAACAGGGGGGACCGGGGAGCTGTTTTTT
d_call: NA; v_call: TRBV30; clone_size: NA; j_call: TRBJ2-5; cdr3_aa: CAWRAGAGETQYF; cdr3_nt: TGTGCCTGGAGAGCAGGGGCGGGAGAGACCCAGTACTTC
d_call: NA; v_call: TRBV6-5; clone_size: NA; j_call: TRBJ1-3; cdr3_aa: CASSRGDSGNTIYF; cdr3_nt: TGTGCCAGCAGCCGGGGGGACTCTGGAAACACCATATATTTT
d_call: TRBD1; v_call: TRBV2; clone_size: NA; j_call: TRBJ1-2; cdr3_aa: CASRDGQGQAYGYTF; cdr3_nt: TGTGCCAGCAGAGATGGACAGGGGCAGGCCTATGGCTACACCTTC
d_call: NA; v_call: TRBV25-1; clone_size: NA; j_call: TRBJ1-2; cdr3_aa: CASSAPNREILYGYTF; cdr3_nt: TGTGCCAGCAGTGCACCGAACAGAGAAATACTCTATGGCTACACCTTC
d_call: NA; v_call: TRBV5-6; clone_size: once; j_call: TRBJ2-3; cdr3_aa: CASSLARGGTQYF; cdr3_nt: TGTGCCAGCAGCTTGGCGAGGGGAGGTACGCAGTATTTT
d_call: TRBD1; v_call: TRBV6-1; clone_size: few; j_call: TRBJ1-2; cdr3_aa: CASGRTGALF; cdr3_nt: TGTGCCAGCGGCAGGACAGGGGCACTCTTC
d_call: NA; v_call: TRBV19; clone_size: NA; j_call: TRBJ1-2; cdr3_aa: CASSIEGYYGYTF; cdr3_nt: TGTGCCAGTAGTATCGAGGGATACTATGGCTACACCTTC
d_call: NA; v_call: TRBV5-5; clone_size: few; j_call: TRBJ2-7; cdr3_aa: CASSPREGTGPREQYF; cdr3_nt: TGTGCCAGCAGCCCACGGGAGGGGACAGGGCCAAGGGAGCAGTACTTC
d_call: TRBD1; v_call: TRBV19; clone_size: few; j_call: TRBJ1-6; cdr3_aa: CASSDRGLDSPLHF; cdr3_nt: TGTGCCAGTTCGGACAGGGGTTTGGATTCACCCCTCCACTTT
d_call: TRBD2; v_call: TRBV19; clone_size: NA; j_call: TRBJ2-3; cdr3_aa: CASTPSGAYTDTQYF; cdr3_nt: TGTGCCAGTACCCCTAGCGGGGCCTACACAGATACGCAGTATTTT
d_call: NA; v_call: TRBV5-1; clone_size: NA; j_call: TRBJ1-2; cdr3_aa: CASSLASGDYGYTF; cdr3_nt: TGCGCCAGCAGCTTGGCTAGTGGAGACTATGGCTACACCTTC
d_call: TRBD2; v_call: TRBV27; clone_size: NA; j_call: TRBJ2-5; cdr3_aa: CASKILAQQETQYF; cdr3_nt: TGTGCCAGCAAAATACTAGCGCAACAAGAGACCCAGTACTTC
d_call: NA; v_call: TRBV28; clone_size: NA; j_call: TRBJ1-4; cdr3_aa: CASSPQRVNNEKLFF; cdr3_nt: TGTGCCAGCAGTCCACAGAGGGTTAATAATGAAAAACTGTTTTTT
d_call: TRBD1; v_call: TRBV10-3; clone_size: NA; j_call: TRBJ1-2; cdr3_aa: CAIRQGIYGYTF; cdr3_nt: TGTGCCATCAGACAGGGGATCTATGGCTACACCTTC
d_call: NA; v_call: TRBV29-1; clone_size: NA; j_call: TRBJ1-2; cdr3_aa: CSVEDRGRLRYGYTF; cdr3_nt: TGCAGCGTTGAAGATAGAGGGCGCCTCCGATATGGCTACACCTTC
d_call: NA; v_call: TRBV30; clone_size: NA; j_call: TRBJ2-5; cdr3_aa: CAWSETAQETQYF; cdr3_nt: TGTGCCTGGAGTGAAACAGCCCAAGAGACCCAGTACTTC
d_call: TRBD2; v_call: TRBV25-1; clone_size: NA; j_call: TRBJ2-7; cdr3_aa: CASSPSGRGIPYEQYF; cdr3_nt: TGTGCCAGCTCTCCCTCGGGGCGGGGGATCCCCTACGAGCAGTACTTC
d_call: TRBD2; v_call: TRBV30; clone_size: NA; j_call: TRBJ2-3; cdr3_aa: CAWSGHSGEGDTQYF; cdr3_nt: TGTGCCTGGAGTGGGCATAGCGGGGAGGGAGATACGCAGTATTTT
d_call: TRBD1; v_call: TRBV6-1; clone_size: NA; j_call: TRBJ2-1; cdr3_aa: CATAWTGSNEQFF; cdr3_nt: TGTGCCACTGCTTGGACAGGGTCCAATGAGCAGTTCTTC
d_call: TRBD1; v_call: TRBV30; clone_size: NA; j_call: TRBJ1-6; cdr3_aa: CACQGAQNNSPLHF; cdr3_nt: TGTGCCTGCCAGGGGGCGCAGAATAATTCACCCCTCCACTTT
d_call: NA; v_call: TRBV30; clone_size: NA; j_call: TRBJ1-6; cdr3_aa: CAWSPTATNSPLHF; cdr3_nt: TGTGCCTGGAGTCCCACAGCTACCAATTCACCCCTCCACTTT
d_call: TRBD1; v_call: TRBV5-6; clone_size: NA; j_call: TRBJ2-2; cdr3_aa: CASSSTGALWAGELFF; cdr3_nt: TGTGCCAGCAGCTCAACAGGGGCGTTATGGGCCGGGGAGCTGTTTTTT
d_call: TRBD1; v_call: TRBV28; clone_size: NA; j_call: TRBJ1-2; cdr3_aa: CASSSGTADFNYGYTF; cdr3_nt: TGTGCCAGCAGTTCCGGGACAGCCGATTTTAACTATGGCTACACCTTC
d_call: NA; v_call: TRBV18; clone_size: NA; j_call: TRBJ1-1; cdr3_aa: CASSTTDNEAFF; cdr3_nt: TGTGCCAGCTCAACTACGGATAACGAAGCTTTCTTT
d_call: TRBD2; v_call: TRBV6-6; clone_size: few; j_call: TRBJ2-3; cdr3_aa: CASSYPPLADTDTQYF; cdr3_nt: TGTGCCAGCAGCTACCCTCCGCTAGCGGATACAGATACGCAGTATTTT
d_call: NA; v_call: TRBV7-2; clone_size: NA; j_call: TRBJ1-6; cdr3_aa: CASSFAQGPMRNSPLHF; cdr3_nt: TGTGCCAGCAGCTTTGCACAGGGCCCCATGAGGAATTCACCCCTCCACTTT